This TCR beta chain derives from a study of blood T cell repertoires in COVID-19. The method was immunoSEQ multiplex PCR; TCRdb's version includes in-frame clones alone and lacks a portion of them. Of 120,000 or so clones listed, about 80% are singletons. Germline loops: CDR1 LNHDA, CDR2 SQIVND (reference sequence). This CDR3 has 14 amino acids. V gave up 5 bases and J gave up 3 bases, with 13 bases separating them. This receptor was identified in a human donor in a cohort sampled during active COVID-19. Sequenced input: peripheral blood. The chain uses TRBV19 and TRBJ1-2; tentatively, D is TRBD1 (6 bases). The CDR3 coding sequence is TGTGCCAGTAGTGAACAGGGATTAGACTATGGCTACACCTTC. Amino acid sequence: CASSEQGLDYGYTF.